A single T cell receptor beta chain is shown here with its context. The data belong to a study of blood T cell repertoires in COVID-19. The wider study: The study drew acute and convalescent COVID-19 samples from the United States, Italy and Spain.

Per the original methods: Quantification of nucleated cells was approximated via reference gene primer amplification. Clones were sequenced by immunoSEQ multiplex PCR, and TCRdb holds only the in-frame ones, with some missing. From that table come the V and J calls and clone size; the DNA was used to work out D and trimming. This table has a few hundred thousand clones, about 90% appearing once. The clonotype was recovered from a woman between 25 and 40 years old with COVID-19, enrolled during active disease. The sample comprised peripheral blood.

This CDR3 reads CASSYQSGKGGLEAFF. CDR3 nucleotides: TGTGCCAGCAGTTACCAATCAGGGAAGGGTGGCCTGGAAGCTTTCTTT. The V gene is TRBV28, the J gene TRBJ1-1; D perhaps matches TRBD1 (5 bases). The germline gives CDR1 MDHEN, CDR2 SYDVKM. This CDR3 comprises 16 residues. Between the trimmed V and J ends, which lost 4 bases and 8 bases, there was a span of 23 bases.